The 13 T cell receptor beta chains below were found in one sample sequenced in a study of regulatory T cells in long-lasting Graves disease. Indicated time point: newly diagnosed GD, antithyroid drugs for less than 3 months. The TCR library was made from RNA that had been extracted from PBMCs in TRIzol. Assembly of TCR beta libraries relied on iRepertoire HTBI primers together with Arm-PCR of CDR3 regions. TCRdb processed the multiplex PCR reads anew with MiXCR; each CDR3 protein has one entry. The sample lists 350,000 to 550,000 distinct CDR3 sequences, 14% to 15% occurring once. The data were also submitted as part of a second study, on T cells in Graves' hyperthyroidism and ophthalmopathy.

The source was peripheral blood mononuclear cells (PBMCs), collected at new diagnosis, from a patient treated with antithyroid drugs. The receptors were sampled from a woman aged 25 to 45 with Graves disease.

This clonotype was picked up many times. The rearrangement links TRBV3-1 to TRBJ1-1; 7 bases map to TRBD1. CDR1 and CDR2 (germline): LGHDT, YNNKEL (reference sequence). The CDR3 has 14 amino acids. V dropped 3 bases and J dropped 6; count of bases not matched to a gene: 7. CDR3 nucleotide sequence: TGTGCCAGCAGCCAGAGACAGGGTGGGGCTGAAGCTTTCTTT. Protein sequence: CASSQRQGGAEAFF.

At least ten counts were recorded for this clonotype. V and J are TRBV28 and TRBJ2-2; 7 nucleotides match TRBD1. With 0 bases clipped from V and 1 base from J, the junction kept 8 bases outside the gene matches. Germline V gene sequence: CDR1 MDHEN, CDR2 SYDVKM. The CDR3 sequence is 18 residues long. The CDR3 DNA is TGTGCCAGCAGTTTATGGGGATCGGGGACAGTGAACACCGGGGAGCTGTTTTTT. As protein: CASSLWGSGTVNTGELFF.

This clonotype has only one observation. The CDR3 does not close with the conserved phenylalanine or tryptophan, likely indicating a read error. In DNA form, the CDR3 reads TGTGCCACCAGCAGAGGTGGGACAGGGGGCGATGAGCAGTTCTCC. As protein: CATSRGGTGGDEQFS. The J gene is TRBJ2-1, the V gene TRBV15; 12 positions match TRBD1. Per the germline V gene, CDR1 is LNHNV and CDR2 is YYDKDF (reference sequence). V dropped 1 base and J dropped 8; count of bases not matched to a gene: 3. This CDR3 comprises 15 residues.

Concerning this clonotype: This may be a read error, as it is one base from a much larger clone. The chain uses TRBV5-8 and TRBJ2-5; tentative D call: TRBD2 (5 bases). The germline V gene has CDR1 SGHTS and CDR2 YDEGEE. CDR3 length: 16 amino acids. CDR3 in amino acids: CASSLATYPEGHEQYF. CDR3 DNA sequence: TGCGCCAGCAGCTTGGCTACTTATCCCGAGGGTCATGAGCAGTACTTC.

This clonotype appeared once. A much more abundant neighbour one base away suggests this may be a read error. J is TRBJ2-4 and V is TRBV5-1; D is ambiguous. The DNA end lines up better with TRBJ2-1; the J call may be wrong. Germline loops: CDR1 SGHRS, CDR2 YFSETQ. This CDR3 contains 13 residues. In DNA form, the CDR3 reads TGCGCCAGCACGGACGGCGGCCCAATCGAGCAGTTCTTC. Translation: CASTDGGPIEQFF.

This clonotype has ten or more counts. This rearrangement joins TRBV28 to TRBJ1-5; TRBD1 matches 9 bases. Germline CDR1 and CDR2: MDHEN and SYDVKM. This CDR3 region has 15 residues. Trimming cost V 5 bases and J 2 bases; bases outside gene matches: 4. CDR3 residues: CASSTGGARNQPQHF. CDR3 DNA sequence: TGTGCCAGCAGTACAGGGGGCGCACGCAATCAGCCCCAGCATTTT.

This clonotype was observed a single time. The CDR3 region is CATSDLQRGAAEQYF. In nucleotides, the CDR3 is TGTGCCACCAGTGATTTGCAAAGGGGGGCGGCTGAGCAGTACTTC. The chain links TRBV24-1 to TRBJ2-5; D possibly uses TRBD1 or TRBD2 (6 bases each). Between the trimmed V and J ends, which lost 0 bases and 11 bases, there was a span of 18 bases. The CDR3 totals 15 residues. CDR1 KGHDR and CDR2 SFDVKD come from the germline V gene.

Many counts were recorded for this clonotype. The CDR3 sequence is CASSPGTTYEQYF. CDR3 DNA: TGTGCCAGCAGCCCTGGGACTACTTACGAGCAGTACTTC. V and J are TRBV3-1 and TRBJ2-7; 7 bases match TRBD2. CDR3 size: 13 residues. V shed 4 bases and J 4 bases; nucleotides not matched to a gene: 4. The V gene's germline CDR1 is LGHDT and CDR2 YNNKEL (reference sequence).

This clonotype was observed a few times. The CDR3 DNA reads as TGTGCCAGCAGCCAAGACGGGCACAGGTCCGGGGGCTCCTACAATGAGCAGTTCTTC. Protein sequence: CASSQDGHRSGGSYNEQFF. The J gene is TRBJ2-1, the V gene TRBV14, with D possibly being TRBD2 (6 bases). V was shortened by 0 bases and J by 0 bases, with 18 bases between the two germline ends. The CDR3 has 19 residues. Germline V gene lookup returns CDR1 SGHDN and CDR2 FVKESK.

This clonotype was recorded many times. The rearrangement uses TRBV18 and TRBJ2-7; the match to TRBD1 covers 7 bases. The CDR3 loop spans 15 amino acids. The V gene end was trimmed by 3 bases and the J gene end by 3 bases; junction bases not matched to a gene: 8. Germline-derived CDR1 and CDR2 are KGHSH and LQKENI. CDR3 DNA sequence: TGTGCCAGCTCACCGATGGGACAGAGTAACTACGAGCAGTACTTC. This encodes CASSPMGQSNYEQYF.

Ten or more counts support this clonotype. The rearrangement links TRBV7-3 to TRBJ2-3; weak D call: TRBD2 (6 bases). The CDR3 runs 14 residues. Germline loops: CDR1 SGHTA, CDR2 FQGTGA. V lost 5 bases and J 4 bases, leaving 13 bases between the germline ends. CDR3 residues: CASSGGRGADTQYF. Here the CDR3 DNA reads TGTGCCAGCAGCGGGGGGAGAGGCGCAGATACGCAGTATTTT. Combining the CDR3 with reference TRBV7-3 and TRBJ2-3 gives the whole variable domain GAGVSQTPSNKVTEKGKYVELRCDPISGHTALYWYRQSLGQGPEFLIYFQGTGAADDSGLPNDRFFAVRPEGSVSTLKIQRTERGDSAVYLCASSGGRGADTQYFGPGTRLTVL.

With respect to this clonotype: A much bigger clone sits one base away, suggesting this may be a read error. V gene TRBV3-1 combines with J gene TRBJ2-5, with unresolved D. The germline V and J ends were trimmed by 4 bases and 10 bases, with 19 bases remaining between them. CDR3 length equals 14 residues. Germline V gene sequence: CDR1 LGHDT, CDR2 YNNKEL (reference sequence). CDR3: CASSRQSSVKIQYF. The CDR3 nucleotides read TGTGCCAGCAGCCGCCAATCCTCCGTGAAGATCCAGTACTTC.

Points on this clonotype: A much more abundant neighbour one base away suggests this may be a read error. The genes are TRBV20-1 and TRBJ2-1; D gene uncertain. CDR1 and CDR2 from the germline V gene are DFQATT and SNEGSKA (reference sequence). This CDR3 contains 13 residues. CDR3 sequence reads: CSARWTFYNKQFF. The CDR3 bases are TGCAGTGCTAGATGGACCTTCTACAATAAGCAGTTCTTC.